This TCR beta chain was sequenced in a study of shared clonotypes between healthy human individuals (dated by TCRdb to 2018 to 2021). As for the study more broadly: A few men and a couple of women, aged 18 to 49 years, made up the cohort. For each donor, CD4 naive and CD4 memory were each run on three plates, CD8 naive on two plates, and CD8 memory on one plate. To estimate repertoire size and how much clonotypes are shared between individuals, the study performed deep sequencing of blood TCR repertoires from a few healthy adults. To increase sequencing depth and limit assay-specific biases, different laboratories used diverse techniques to prepare libraries and sequence TCR repertoires. Between about 0.8 and 9.5 billion PBMCs per donor were obtained by leukapheresis. Overall study outcomes, separate from this receptor: Across a handful of donors, around 5% of naive CD4, approximately 3.6% of naive CD8, 2.3% of memory CD4, and approximately 0.4% of memory CD8 clonotypes were shared. Pairwise subsampling indicated that sequencing depth was expected to affect the degree of clonotype sharing among donors. Compared with non-shared clonotypes, clonotypes shared by all four sorted-subset donors had higher generation probabilities. Naive subsets generally had larger estimated clonotype richness than memory subsets. Because the study included only a small number of donors, the genetic and exposure-history diversity represented was limited. Rarefaction of sorted-subset datasets indicated incomplete sequencing despite the large sequencing depth. Only blood was sampled, and tissue TCR repertoires likely differ from those in blood.

TCR CDR3 regions were amplified from genomic DNA by multiplex PCR using the deep immunoSEQ assay. Genomic DNA extracted from each cell subset was distributed evenly over all wells of several immunoSEQ 96-well plates, and each plate served as one replicate. For sorted subsets, roughly 200 ng of genomic DNA, equivalent to around 31,000 T cell genomes, went into each replicate PCR. Purified libraries were measured with a Qubit 3.0 fluorometer, size-checked on a Bioanalyzer 2100, and measured again with the KAPA Library Quantification kit. Every immunoSEQ 96-well plate was sequenced on a separate single-read 150-cycle Illumina NextSeq 550 flow cell. Under the source paper's analysis protocol: The immunoSEQ output contained only junctional sequences without quality scores, so filtering could not match that applied to full-length reads. To assign V/J genes and CDR3, sequences were annotated against IMGT germline references using PyIR, a Python wrapper for IgBLAST v1.9. Reads were filtered out if the reads had weak V/J assignments (E-value above 1e-6), no CDR3, stop codons, out-of-frame junctions, or ambiguous translated residues. V3J clonotypes were defined by identical inferred V gene, J gene, and CDR3 amino acid sequence. Percentage overlap between repertoires was computed as shared unique clonotypes divided by the size of the smaller repertoire. Richness of each repertoire was evaluated using RTK rarefaction, the Chao1 estimator, and Recon v2.1 estimates of unobserved clonotypes. Generation probabilities were computed with OLGA for all TCRbeta clonotypes obtained by the gDNA method from several donors. Sourced from immuneACCESS, this table was stored by TCRdb with only in-frame sequences that have V and J called. A share of the clones is absent; for the studies checked, an unresolved V gene accounts for under half, and the remainder has no known explanation. V, J and clone size derive from that table, while D and trimming were established from the DNA sequence. The sample table lists over 1.5 million clones, 95% to 99% of them with a count of one. Roughly 0.45% of the sample belongs to the ten largest clones.

Notes on this clone: Its specific antigen is unknown. Base qualities are not provided; no much larger clone lies one nucleotide away.

The germline V gene supplies CDR1 MNHNS and CDR2 SASEGT. There are 15 amino acids in the CDR3, from cysteine to phenylalanine inclusive. CDR3 DNA is the only sequence kept; it has 45 bases, read in frame from the first base. V and J lose 5 bases and 3 bases, and a span of 17 bases separates them. The donors were healthy, HIV-negative adults with no recently reported acute infections or vaccinations. All donors were Caucasian adults living in Nashville, Tennessee, USA. CD4+ T cells were enriched by magnetic negative selection; naive cells were then positively selected on CD45RA, and the negative fraction formed the memory subset. Blood was collected by leukapheresis, and PBMCs were isolated by Ficoll-Histopaque density gradient centrifugation and then cryopreserved in liquid nitrogen vapor phase. Purity and quantity of every magnetically sorted T cell population were checked by analytical flow cytometry. Genomic DNA was isolated from each sorted fraction and quantified by UV absorbance on a Nanodrop 2000c.

The sequenced sample consisted of naive CD4+ T cells sorted from blood. The cell subset or site label corresponds to: CD45RA+ positively selected. The sequence came from a man aged 25-45 years in good health. The chain couples TRBV6-1 to TRBJ2-7; TRBD2 could be the D gene, as 6 bases match. In nucleotide form, the sequence is TGTGCCAGCAGTACGACGTGGGAGGTGGTCTACGAGCAGTACTTC. The encoded protein is CASSTTWEVVYEQYF.